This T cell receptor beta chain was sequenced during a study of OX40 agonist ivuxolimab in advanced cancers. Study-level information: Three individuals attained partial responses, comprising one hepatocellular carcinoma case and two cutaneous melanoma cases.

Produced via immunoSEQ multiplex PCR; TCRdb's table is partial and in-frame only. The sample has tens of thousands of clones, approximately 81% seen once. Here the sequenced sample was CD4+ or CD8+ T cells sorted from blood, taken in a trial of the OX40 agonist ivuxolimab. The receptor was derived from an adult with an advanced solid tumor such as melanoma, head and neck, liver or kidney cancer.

The CDR3 loop is CASTPGPVQETQYF. Here the CDR3 DNA reads TGTGCCAGCACCCCCGGACCAGTTCAAGAGACCCAGTACTTC. This chain uses TRBV2 with TRBJ2-5; D gene ambiguous. V lost 7 bases and J lost 2, with 14 bases in between. The CDR3 covers 14 residues. The germline V gene encodes CDR1 SNHLY and CDR2 FYNNEI.